This T cell receptor beta chain was sequenced in a study of identical twins. V shed 4 bases and J 0 bases; nucleotides not matched to a gene: 4. Germline CDR1 reads SNHLY; CDR2 reads FYNNEI. There are 16 residues in the CDR3. Only a few counts were recorded for this clonotype. Its antigen is undetermined. Healthy Caucasians provided all donations. Carrying unique molecular identifiers, the cDNA also gained a universal primer site through template switching. TCRdb reanalysed the 5' RACE reads using MiXCR and keeps one entry per CDR3 protein. The sample lists 250,000 or so distinct CDR3 sequences, approximately 11% seen once, with roughly 4.2% in the top ten. Study-wide findings and caveats: Alpha sequences that were out-of-frame and twin-shared showed an excess of low generation probability.

These data are also associated with another study on yellow fever vaccine responses in identical twins.

The source of this sequence is a woman between 18 and 29 years old in good health. Sample: memory (CD45RO+) T cells sorted from blood. The genes are TRBV2 and TRBJ2-5; 11 bases fit TRBD2. CDR3 protein: CASSGLAGKYQETQYF. CDR3 sequence (DNA): TGTGCCAGCAGTGGACTAGCGGGAAAGTACCAAGAGACCCAGTACTTC.